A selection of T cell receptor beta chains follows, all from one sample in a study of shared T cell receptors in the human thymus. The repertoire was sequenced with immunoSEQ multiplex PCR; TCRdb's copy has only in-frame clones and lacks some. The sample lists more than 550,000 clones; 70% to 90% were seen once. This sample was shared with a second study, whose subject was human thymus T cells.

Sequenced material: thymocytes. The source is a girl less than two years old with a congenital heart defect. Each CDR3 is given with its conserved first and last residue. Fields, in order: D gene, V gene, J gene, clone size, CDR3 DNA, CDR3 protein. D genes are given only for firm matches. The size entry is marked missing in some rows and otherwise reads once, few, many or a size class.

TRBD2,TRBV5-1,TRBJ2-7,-,TGCGCCAGCAGCCCGGGACTAGCCGAGCAGTACTTC,CASSPGLAEQYF
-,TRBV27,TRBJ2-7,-,TGTGCCAGCAGTGTCAAGACAGGGACTGATACCTACGAGCAGTACTTC,CASSVKTGTDTYEQYF
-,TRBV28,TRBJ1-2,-,TGTGCCAGCAGTCTCCAGGAGGAAGTCTATGGCTACACCTTC,CASSLQEEVYGYTF
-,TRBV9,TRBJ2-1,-,TGTGCCAGCAGCGTGGTCCCGCGGTCCTCCTACAATGAGCAGTTCTTC,CASSVVPRSSYNEQFF
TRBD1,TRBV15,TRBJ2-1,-,TGTGCCACCCAAGAAAGAAGGACAGGAGCCTACAATGAGCAGTTCTTC,CATQERRTGAYNEQFF
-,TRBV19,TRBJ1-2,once,TGTGCCAGTAGTATCCCACAACAGGCGTCTAGGTGGTATGGCTACACCTTC,CASSIPQQASRWYGYTF
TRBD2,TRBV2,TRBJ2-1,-,TGTGCCAGCAGTGACGGTAGTGAGCGGGGCGGTTCCTACAATGAGCAGTTCTTC,CASSDGSERGGSYNEQFF
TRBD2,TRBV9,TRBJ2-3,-,TGTGCCAGCAGCGTCGGACTAGCGGGGGTGGCAGATACGCAGTATTTT,CASSVGLAGVADTQYF
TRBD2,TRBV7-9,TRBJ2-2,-,TGTGCCAGCAGCCCGGGACTAGCGGAAACCGGGGAGCTGTTTTTT,CASSPGLAETGELFF
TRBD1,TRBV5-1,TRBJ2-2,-,TGCGCCAGCAGCTACCCGGGACAGGGCTACGGGGAGCTGTTTTTT,CASSYPGQGYGELFF
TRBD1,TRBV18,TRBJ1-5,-,TGTGCCAGCTCGGGGACAGTCAGCAATCAGCCCCAGCATTTT,CASSGTVSNQPQHF
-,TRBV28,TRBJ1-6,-,TGTGCCAGCAGGTCGACAGGAAGCGGACCCTACCCCTATAATTCACCCCTCCACTTT,CASRSTGSGPYPYNSPLHF
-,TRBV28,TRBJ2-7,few,TGTGCCAGCAGTTTAGGGGCAGGGCACCACGAGCAGTACTTC,CASSLGAGHHEQYF
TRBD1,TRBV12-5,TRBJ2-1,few,TGTGCTAGTGGTCGGGACAGGGGGCGCAGGAATGAGCAGTTCTTC,CASGRDRGRRNEQFF
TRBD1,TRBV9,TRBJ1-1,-,TGTGCCAGCAGCCCGAGAGCCGGGACAGGGAGGGGAACTGAAGCTTTCTTT,CASSPRAGTGRGTEAFF